These T cell receptor beta chains were read from a single sample in a study. TCRdb re-derived calls from the 5' RACE reads in MiXCR, one entry per CDR3 protein. The sample comprises 10,000 to 15,000 distinct CDR3 sequences, about a quarter of which are singletons, and approximately 3% rests with the top ten. Sequenced sample: naive CD4+ T cells sorted from blood. Every receptor here comes from a female donor with breast cancer. CDR3s include the opening cysteine and the closing phenylalanine or tryptophan. Each record gives: V gene, J gene, clone size, D gene, CDR3 DNA, CDR3 protein. D genes are given only for firm matches. Part of the rows lack a size; the others show once, few, many or a class for expanded clones.

v_gene: TRBV6-5; j_gene: TRBJ1-1; abundance: few; d_gene: .; CDR3nt: TGTGCCAGCAGTGATTCGGGGTACACTGAAGCTTTCTTT; CDR3aa: CASSDSGYTEAFF
v_gene: TRBV18; j_gene: TRBJ2-7; abundance: many; d_gene: TRBD2; CDR3nt: TGTGCCAGCTCACCCCGGACTAGCGGGTACTACGAGCAGTACTTC; CDR3aa: CASSPRTSGYYEQYF
v_gene: TRBV10-1; j_gene: TRBJ1-5; abundance: many; d_gene: .; CDR3nt: TGCGCCAGCCATGAAGGGGAGGAGGGGGGATCAGGTCAGCCCCAGCATTTT; CDR3aa: CASHEGEEGGSGQPQHF
v_gene: TRBV5-1; j_gene: TRBJ2-7; abundance: .; d_gene: TRBD2; CDR3nt: TGCGCCAGCAGCTTAGCCATCACGGGGGGAACCTACGAGCAGTACTTC; CDR3aa: CASSLAITGGTYEQYF
v_gene: TRBV4-1; j_gene: TRBJ2-7; abundance: many; d_gene: .; CDR3nt: TGCGCCAGCAGCCCGACGGAAGGGTCCTCCTACGAGCAGTACTTC; CDR3aa: CASSPTEGSSYEQYF
v_gene: TRBV12-3/TRBV12-4; j_gene: TRBJ2-1; abundance: .; d_gene: .; CDR3nt: TGTGCCAGCAGTTATAGCGGAGGAGACAATGGGCTGTTCTTC; CDR3aa: CASSYSGGDNGLFF
v_gene: TRBV20-1; j_gene: TRBJ1-2; abundance: medium-sized; d_gene: TRBD1; CDR3nt: TGCAGTGCTACAATCAGGGGGCAGGGCTATGGCTACACCTTC; CDR3aa: CSATIRGQGYGYTF
v_gene: TRBV5-1; j_gene: TRBJ2-7; abundance: medium-sized; d_gene: TRBD2; CDR3nt: TGCGCCAGCAGCCCGTCCCCAGCGGGATTGGGTTACGAGCAGTACTTC; CDR3aa: CASSPSPAGLGYEQYF
v_gene: TRBV7-8; j_gene: TRBJ1-1; abundance: many; d_gene: TRBD1; CDR3nt: TGTGCCAGCAGCTTAGAGGGACAGTTGAACACTGAAGCTTTCTTT; CDR3aa: CASSLEGQLNTEAFF
v_gene: TRBV7-9; j_gene: TRBJ1-1; abundance: .; d_gene: .; CDR3nt: TGTGCCAGCAGCTCTTTTCCGGGGGGGGTCACTGAAGCTTTCTTT; CDR3aa: CASSSFPGGVTEAFF
v_gene: TRBV21-1; j_gene: TRBJ2-1; abundance: many; d_gene: .; CDR3nt: TGTGCCAGCAGCAAAGCGGGCCAGCGGGGGTACAATGAGCAGTTCTTC; CDR3aa: CASSKAGQRGYNEQFF
v_gene: TRBV24-1; j_gene: TRBJ2-6; abundance: medium-sized; d_gene: .; CDR3nt: TGTGCCACCAGTCTGTCTGGGGCCAACGTCCTGACTTTC; CDR3aa: CATSLSGANVLTF
v_gene: TRBV7-2; j_gene: TRBJ2-1; abundance: many; d_gene: TRBD2; CDR3nt: TGTGCCAGCAGCCCGCAGGATGGCGGGAGTAGGAATGAGCAGTTCTTC; CDR3aa: CASSPQDGGSRNEQFF
v_gene: TRBV10-2; j_gene: TRBJ2-1; abundance: medium-sized; d_gene: .; CDR3nt: TGCGCCAGCAGTGAGTCGCGTAATGAGCAGTTCTTC; CDR3aa: CASSESRNEQFF
v_gene: TRBV6-5; j_gene: TRBJ2-6; abundance: medium-sized; d_gene: .; CDR3nt: TGTGCCAGCAGTTACTCGGTGGTCAAACTAAGCTCTGGGGCCAACGTCCCGACTTTC; CDR3aa: CASSYSVVKLSSGANVPTF
v_gene: TRBV4-1; j_gene: TRBJ2-1; abundance: many; d_gene: TRBD2; CDR3nt: TGCGCCAGCAGCCAAATGCCGGGCGGGGGTTACAATGAGCAGTTCTTC; CDR3aa: CASSQMPGGGYNEQFF
v_gene: TRBV5-1; j_gene: TRBJ2-3; abundance: medium-sized; d_gene: .; CDR3nt: TGCGCCAGCAGCTTGGTAACAGAGACCACAGATACGCAGTATTTT; CDR3aa: CASSLVTETTDTQYF
v_gene: TRBV7-2; j_gene: TRBJ2-7; abundance: medium-sized; d_gene: .; CDR3nt: TGTGCCAGCAGCTTTTCAGGTGGCGGGTCCTACGAGCAGTACTTC; CDR3aa: CASSFSGGGSYEQYF
v_gene: TRBV12-3/TRBV12-4; j_gene: TRBJ1-5; abundance: many; d_gene: .; CDR3nt: TGTGCCAGCAGTTGGAGCGGACGGACCCACCAGCCCCAGCATTTT; CDR3aa: CASSWSGRTHQPQHF
v_gene: TRBV7-3; j_gene: TRBJ1-1; abundance: medium-sized; d_gene: .; CDR3nt: TGTGCCAGCAGCTTAAGGCAGGGAGGAGTCACTGAAGCTTTCTTT; CDR3aa: CASSLRQGGVTEAFF
v_gene: TRBV4-2; j_gene: TRBJ1-5; abundance: medium-sized; d_gene: .; CDR3nt: TGTGCCAGCAGCCAGCTGGGGGGGATGAATCAGCCCCAGCATTTT; CDR3aa: CASSQLGGMNQPQHF
v_gene: TRBV7-9; j_gene: TRBJ2-1; abundance: medium-sized; d_gene: .; CDR3nt: TGTGCCAGCAGCCTTAGCGTGAGGCCCAATGAGCAGTTCTTC; CDR3aa: CASSLSVRPNEQFF
v_gene: TRBV12-3/TRBV12-4; j_gene: TRBJ2-1; abundance: many; d_gene: TRBD1; CDR3nt: TGTGCCAGCACCACCGACAGGGCGGAGCAGTTCTTC; CDR3aa: CASTTDRAEQFF
v_gene: TRBV7-9; j_gene: TRBJ1-1; abundance: medium-sized; d_gene: .; CDR3nt: TGTGCCAGCAGCTTGTTAGGGGGGGTGGACACTGAAGCTTTCTTT; CDR3aa: CASSLLGGVDTEAFF
v_gene: TRBV5-1; j_gene: TRBJ2-1; abundance: .; d_gene: .; CDR3nt: TGCGCCAGCGGCGGCGGGTGGGCATACAATGAGCAGTTCTTC; CDR3aa: CASGGGWAYNEQFF
v_gene: TRBV28; j_gene: TRBJ2-1; abundance: many; d_gene: .; CDR3nt: TGTGCCAGGTCGGGTCACCTCAATGAGCAGTTCTTC; CDR3aa: CARSGHLNEQFF
v_gene: TRBV5-1; j_gene: TRBJ1-1; abundance: many; d_gene: .; CDR3nt: TGCGCCAGCAGCGAGTCCCCTCCGCAGAACACTGAAGCTTTCTTT; CDR3aa: CASSESPPQNTEAFF
v_gene: TRBV29-1; j_gene: TRBJ2-1; abundance: few; d_gene: .; CDR3nt: TGCAGCGGGGGGGACTTCTCCGAAAATGAGCAGTTCTTC; CDR3aa: CSGGDFSENEQFF
v_gene: TRBV5-1; j_gene: TRBJ2-1; abundance: medium-sized; d_gene: TRBD2; CDR3nt: TGCGCCAGCAGCTGGACTAGCGGGAGGGGGTACAATGAGCAGTTCTTC; CDR3aa: CASSWTSGRGYNEQFF
v_gene: TRBV6-6; j_gene: TRBJ1-1; abundance: medium-sized; d_gene: .; CDR3nt: TGTGCCAGCAGTTATCTGACGGTGAACACTGAAGCTTTCTTT; CDR3aa: CASSYLTVNTEAFF
v_gene: TRBV12-3/TRBV12-4; j_gene: TRBJ1-2; abundance: .; d_gene: TRBD1; CDR3nt: TGTGCCAGCAGTTCCTACACAGGGGGGGGCCGTTATGGCTACACCTTC; CDR3aa: CASSSYTGGGRYGYTF
v_gene: TRBV5-1; j_gene: TRBJ2-3; abundance: many; d_gene: .; CDR3nt: TGCGCCAGCAGCCCCAGGGTGGAGGGCACAGATACGCAGTATTTT; CDR3aa: CASSPRVEGTDTQYF
v_gene: TRBV11-2; j_gene: TRBJ2-1; abundance: many; d_gene: .; CDR3nt: TGTGCCAGCAGCTTAGTGGGGAGTGAGCAGTTCTTC; CDR3aa: CASSLVGSEQFF
v_gene: TRBV7-2; j_gene: TRBJ1-4; abundance: many; d_gene: TRBD1; CDR3nt: TGTGCCAGCAGCCTATCGGGACAGTTGATTGAAAAACTGTTTTTT; CDR3aa: CASSLSGQLIEKLFF
v_gene: TRBV25-1; j_gene: TRBJ1-5; abundance: medium-sized; d_gene: .; CDR3nt: TGTGCCAGCAGTGCGGGACGGATCAATCAGCCCCAGCATTTT; CDR3aa: CASSAGRINQPQHF
v_gene: TRBV21-1; j_gene: TRBJ1-5; abundance: medium-sized; d_gene: .; CDR3nt: TGTGCCAGCAATCGGGGGGGAGATCAGCCCCAGCATTTT; CDR3aa: CASNRGGDQPQHF
v_gene: TRBV6-5; j_gene: TRBJ2-1; abundance: medium-sized; d_gene: TRBD2; CDR3nt: TGTGCCAGCAGTTACTCGTGGACTAGCGAAAACCGGGAGCAGTTCTTC; CDR3aa: CASSYSWTSENREQFF
v_gene: TRBV29-1; j_gene: TRBJ2-7; abundance: many; d_gene: .; CDR3nt: TGCAGCGTTGAAAGGGGGAATAGGGACGAGCAGTACTTC; CDR3aa: CSVERGNRDEQYF
v_gene: TRBV10-1; j_gene: TRBJ2-7; abundance: many; d_gene: TRBD2; CDR3nt: TGCGCCAGCAGTCATAGCGGGAGGGCCTACGAGCAGTACTTC; CDR3aa: CASSHSGRAYEQYF
v_gene: TRBV3-1; j_gene: TRBJ2-1; abundance: medium-sized; d_gene: TRBD2; CDR3nt: TGTGCCAGCAGCCAAGGAAGCGGGAGTCGGAATGAGCAGTTCTTC; CDR3aa: CASSQGSGSRNEQFF
v_gene: TRBV12-3/TRBV12-4; j_gene: TRBJ1-1; abundance: .; d_gene: .; CDR3nt: TGTGCCAGCAGTTTCGGCAACACTGAAGTTTTCTTT; CDR3aa: CASSFGNTEVFF
v_gene: TRBV7-9; j_gene: TRBJ2-7; abundance: many; d_gene: .; CDR3nt: TGTGCCAGCAGCTCACGGTTCCGACCCTACGAGCAGTACTTC; CDR3aa: CASSSRFRPYEQYF
v_gene: TRBV5-1; j_gene: TRBJ2-1; abundance: .; d_gene: .; CDR3nt: TGCGCCAGCAGCCCGGAGGCGGGGATAGCATACAATGAGCAGTTCTTC; CDR3aa: CASSPEAGIAYNEQFF
v_gene: TRBV10-3; j_gene: TRBJ1-1; abundance: many; d_gene: TRBD1; CDR3nt: TGTGCCACCCGGGACAGAGTGAACACTGAAGCTTTCTTT; CDR3aa: CATRDRVNTEAFF
v_gene: TRBV24-1; j_gene: TRBJ2-5; abundance: many; d_gene: TRBD1; CDR3nt: TGTGCCACCAGTGATCCGACAGGGACCGAAGAGACCCAGTACTTC; CDR3aa: CATSDPTGTEETQYF
v_gene: TRBV20-1; j_gene: TRBJ1-1; abundance: medium-sized; d_gene: .; CDR3nt: TGCAGTGCCAGGACATCGGGGAGGAACACTGAAGCTTTCTTT; CDR3aa: CSARTSGRNTEAFF
v_gene: TRBV11-2; j_gene: TRBJ1-3; abundance: many; d_gene: .; CDR3nt: TGTGCCAGCAGCTTAATGATGACTGGAAACACCATATATTTT; CDR3aa: CASSLMMTGNTIYF
v_gene: TRBV5-1; j_gene: TRBJ1-1; abundance: many; d_gene: .; CDR3nt: TGCGCCAGCAGCTTGGGACACGGGAACACTGAAGCTTTCTTT; CDR3aa: CASSLGHGNTEAFF
v_gene: TRBV5-1; j_gene: TRBJ1-1; abundance: many; d_gene: .; CDR3nt: TGCGCCAGCAGCTTGCCGGGGACTGAAGCTTTCTTT; CDR3aa: CASSLPGTEAFF
v_gene: TRBV18; j_gene: TRBJ2-1; abundance: few; d_gene: TRBD1; CDR3nt: TGTGCCAGCTCACCACTCGGGACAGGATACAATGAGCAGTTCTTC; CDR3aa: CASSPLGTGYNEQFF
v_gene: TRBV20-1; j_gene: TRBJ1-2; abundance: medium-sized; d_gene: .; CDR3nt: TGCAGTGTAGGGGGACAATCAGGCTATGGCTACACCTTC; CDR3aa: CSVGGQSGYGYTF
v_gene: TRBV7-2; j_gene: TRBJ1-2; abundance: .; d_gene: .; CDR3nt: TGTGCCAGCAGCCCTTGGACAGCCCAAAGGGCCTATGGCTACACCTTC; CDR3aa: CASSPWTAQRAYGYTF
v_gene: TRBV24-1; j_gene: TRBJ1-5; abundance: many; d_gene: .; CDR3nt: TGTGCCACCAGTGATGCCGGTAGCGGCAATCAGCCCCAGCATTTT; CDR3aa: CATSDAGSGNQPQHF
v_gene: TRBV20-1; j_gene: TRBJ2-3; abundance: .; d_gene: .; CDR3nt: TGCAGTGCTAGAGCAGGGCAGCTCACAGATACGCAGTATTTT; CDR3aa: CSARAGQLTDTQYF
v_gene: TRBV6-1; j_gene: TRBJ1-5; abundance: few; d_gene: TRBD1; CDR3nt: TGTGCCAGCAGTGCCGACAGGGGCAATCAGCCCCAGCATTTT; CDR3aa: CASSADRGNQPQHF
v_gene: TRBV9; j_gene: TRBJ2-7; abundance: medium-sized; d_gene: .; CDR3nt: TGTGCCAGCAGCCTACGGCCCGGGGAGCAGTACTTC; CDR3aa: CASSLRPGEQYF
v_gene: TRBV24-1; j_gene: TRBJ2-1; abundance: .; d_gene: TRBD2; CDR3nt: TGTGCCACCAGTGATTTGGCGGGAGCCTACAATGAGCAGTTCTTC; CDR3aa: CATSDLAGAYNEQFF
v_gene: TRBV7-3; j_gene: TRBJ1-1; abundance: many; d_gene: .; CDR3nt: TGTGCCAGCAGCACGAGTGCCGGGTTGACTGAAGCTTTCTTT; CDR3aa: CASSTSAGLTEAFF
v_gene: TRBV6-5; j_gene: TRBJ1-1; abundance: many; d_gene: TRBD1; CDR3nt: TGTGCCAGCAGATCAGGGACAGGGGATGGCACTGAAGCTTTCTTT; CDR3aa: CASRSGTGDGTEAFF